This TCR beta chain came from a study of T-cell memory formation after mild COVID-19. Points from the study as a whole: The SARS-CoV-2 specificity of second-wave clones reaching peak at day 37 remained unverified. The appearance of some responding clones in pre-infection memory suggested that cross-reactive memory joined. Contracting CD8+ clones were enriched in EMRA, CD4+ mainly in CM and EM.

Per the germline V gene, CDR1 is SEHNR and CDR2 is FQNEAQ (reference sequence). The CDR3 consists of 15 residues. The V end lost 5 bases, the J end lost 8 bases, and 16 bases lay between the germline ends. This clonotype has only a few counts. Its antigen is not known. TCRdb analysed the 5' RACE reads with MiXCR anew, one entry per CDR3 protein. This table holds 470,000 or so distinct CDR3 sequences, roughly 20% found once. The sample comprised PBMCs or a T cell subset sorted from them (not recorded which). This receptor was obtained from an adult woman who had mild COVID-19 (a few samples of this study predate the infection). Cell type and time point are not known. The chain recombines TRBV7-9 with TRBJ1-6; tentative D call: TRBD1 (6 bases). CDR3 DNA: TGTGCCAGCAGCCCGGACAGCTTCTCTCATTCACCCCTCCACTTT. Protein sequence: CASSPDSFSHSPLHF. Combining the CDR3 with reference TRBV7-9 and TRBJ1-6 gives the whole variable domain DTGVSQNPRHKITKRGQNVTFRCDPISEHNRLYWYRQTLGQGPEFLTYFQNEAQLEKSRLLSDRFSAERPKGSFSTLEIQRTEQGDSAMYLCASSPDSFSHSPLHFGNGTRLTVT.